Presented here are 4 T cell receptor beta chains from one specimen sequenced in a study of T-cell memory formation after mild COVID-19. From the 5' RACE reads, TCRdb called clonotypes with MiXCR, one entry per CDR3 protein. The sample contains 300,000 to 400,000 distinct CDR3 sequences, roughly 13% of which appear only once. The sequenced sample consisted of PBMCs or a T cell subset sorted from them (not recorded which). The receptors derive from a man aged 18 to 35 who had mild COVID-19 (a few samples of this study predate the infection). Cell type and time point are not known.

This clonotype was detected only once. The chain employs TRBV20-1 and TRBJ2-1, with 8 positions matching TRBD2. V lost 6 bases and J lost 1; bases outside the gene matches: 11. The CDR3 consists of 16 residues. CDR1 is DFQATT and CDR2 is SNEGSKA in the germline V gene (reference sequence). DNA of the CDR3: TGCAGTGCAAGGCCCTTTGGCGGGGGGTCCTACAATGAGCAGTTCTTC. Translated, it gives CSARPFGGGSYNEQFF.

This clonotype was seen a handful of times. The chain uses TRBV6-6 and TRBJ2-1, with D hard to call. CDR3 length: 14 amino acids. With 5 bases removed from V and 1 base from J, the gap between germline ends came to 9 bases. The germline V gene has CDR1 MNHNY and CDR2 SVGAGI (reference sequence). CDR3: CASSPSRSYNEQFF. CDR3 bases: TGTGCCAGCAGTCCGTCCCGGTCCTACAATGAGCAGTTCTTC.

This clonotype is a singleton in its sample. The chain couples TRBV19 to TRBJ1-2; unclear D gene. Germline CDR1 and CDR2: LNHDA and SQIVND (reference sequence). This CDR3 spans 14 amino acids. V dropped 6 bases and J dropped 4 bases, with 15 bases sitting between them. CDR3 in DNA: TGTGCCAGTAGCCCCGTTGGTGACGGCTATGGCTACACCTTC. Protein product: CASSPVGDGYGYTF.

The CDR3 reads CASSPRDYWETQYF. The DNA for the CDR3 is TGTGCCAGCAGTCCCAGGGACTATTGGGAGACCCAGTACTTC. This chain uses TRBV27 with TRBJ2-5, with 7 bases that match TRBD2. Germline V gene data show CDR1 as MNHEY and CDR2 as SMNVEV (reference sequence). With 5 bases clipped from V and 5 bases from J, the junction kept 8 bases outside the gene matches. The CDR3 consists of 14 residues.